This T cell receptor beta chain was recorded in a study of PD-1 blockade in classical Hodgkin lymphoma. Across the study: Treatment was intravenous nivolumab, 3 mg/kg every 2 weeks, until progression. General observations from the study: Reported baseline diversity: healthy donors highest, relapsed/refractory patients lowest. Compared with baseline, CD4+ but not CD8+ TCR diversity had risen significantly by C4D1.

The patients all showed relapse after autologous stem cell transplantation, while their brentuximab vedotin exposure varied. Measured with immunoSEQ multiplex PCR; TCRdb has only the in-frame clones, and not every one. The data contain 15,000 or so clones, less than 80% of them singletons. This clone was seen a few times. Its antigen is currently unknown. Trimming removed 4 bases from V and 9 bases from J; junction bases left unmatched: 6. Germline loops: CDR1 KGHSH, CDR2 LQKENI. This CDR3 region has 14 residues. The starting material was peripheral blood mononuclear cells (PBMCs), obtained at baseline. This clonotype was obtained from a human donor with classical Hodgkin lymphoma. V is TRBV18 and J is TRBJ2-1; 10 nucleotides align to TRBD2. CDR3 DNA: TGTGCCAGCTCACTAGGGACTAGCGAAAGTGAGCAGTTCTTC. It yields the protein CASSLGTSESEQFF.